This T cell receptor beta chain was identified in a study of cytomegalovirus exposure and HLA in healthy donors. Study results and caveats: The authors later found HLA-associated TCR beta chains more clonally expanded than equally common others. Rare sequences made up most TCRs, while some public TCRs were found in many donors. The authors excluded some V segments, including TRBV6-2 and TRBV6-3, as indistinguishable. Follow-up analysis later connected one missense variant in DCLRE1C with trimming of TCR beta V- and J-genes.

A note on this clone: As yet, its antigen is unknown.

13 Jbeta primers and 60 Vbeta primers were used for the PCR. Profiled with immunoSEQ multiplex PCR; TCRdb holds only in-frame clones, not every one. This table has about 160,000 clones, 84% appearing once. The germline V gene encodes CDR1 SNHLY and CDR2 FYNNEI. The length of the CDR3 is 14 residues. The V segment lost 6 bases and the J segment 4 bases; nucleotides outside the gene matches: 5. The receptor was derived from a boy younger than 10 in good health and CMV-seronegative. Material for sequencing was PBMCs. This rearrangement joins TRBV2 to TRBJ2-7, with 11 nucleotides matching TRBD1. CDR3 DNA: TGTGCCAGCAGGGCCGGGACAGGGGGATACGAGCAGTACTTC. It translates to CASRAGTGGYEQYF.